This T cell receptor (beta chain) was captured in a study of beta chain features in type 1 diabetes. Reverse transcribing all isolated RNA meant expressed TCRB transcripts were sequenced. Only in-frame clones appear in the TCRdb table, and some are missing; sequencing was by immunoSEQ multiplex PCR. The data contain about 280,000 clones, about 15% of them seen just once; the ten biggest clones take up more than 0.015%. The V gene's germline CDR1 is SNHLY and CDR2 FYNNEI. V was pared by 4 bases and J by 1 base, with 1 base of the junction left unmatched. The CDR3 is 14 amino acids. Researchers reported sorting CD4+ naive, central memory, regulatory and stem cell-like memory cells via CD45RO/CCR7/CD25/CD127/CD95/CD27. For this clone: Its matching antigen is unknown.

Findings and caveats of the study: TCRB rearrangement may or may not be influenced by HLA type; here this remained unresolved. TCRB CDR3s were moderately but significantly shorter in Type 1 diabetes patients in all four CD4+ subsets. Diminished insertions and augmented deletions at VDJ junctions characterized type 1 diabetes patients.

The sequenced material came from naive CD4+ T cells from blood. The sequence came from a man aged 18 to 29 with type 1 diabetes. V usage is TRBV2 and J usage is TRBJ2-5, with 9 bases matching TRBD2. CDR3 region: CASSVGLAQETQYF. CDR3 coding DNA: TGTGCCAGCAGTGTGGGACTAGCCCAAGAGACCCAGTACTTC.